This T cell receptor beta chain was found in a study of blood T cell repertoires in COVID-19. Study background: The samples span acute and convalescent COVID-19 from the United States, Italy and Spain. The cDNA or gDNA used as material had been derived from T cells, B-cell-depleted T cells, or PBMCs.

In the source study's methods: Cell counts per sample came from amplifying reference gene primers. This table comes from immunoSEQ multiplex PCR, and its TCRdb copy is limited to in-frame clones, with some not included. V and J calls plus clone size are reproduced from that table; the DNA served to infer D and trimming. The repertoire holds about 260,000 clones, with about 88% as singletons. This CDR3 has 13 amino acids. Germline V gives CDR1 SGHTA, CDR2 FQGNSA. Trimming at V came to 3 bases and at J to 7 bases, leaving 0 bases not matched to a gene. V gene TRBV7-2 combines with J gene TRBJ2-4; 10 nucleotides agree with TRBD1. Sample: peripheral blood. This receptor was obtained from a man between 18 and 29 years old with active or convalescent COVID-19. The CDR3 spells CASSLGQGNIQYF. In nucleotides, the CDR3 is TGTGCCAGCAGCTTGGGACAGGGGAACATTCAGTACTTC.